The present T cell receptor (beta chain) was sequenced within a study of early T cells in non-severe SARS-CoV-2 infection. Germline V gene lookup returns CDR1 MNHEY and CDR2 SMNVEV (reference sequence). The V and J ends lost 6 bases and 6 bases respectively, with 8 bases between them. The CDR3 has 11 residues. TCRdb recomputed calls from the 5' RACE reads with MiXCR, one row per CDR3 protein. The sample lists 99,000 or so distinct CDR3 sequences, 16% seen once, with roughly 1.2% in the top ten. The V and J genes are TRBV27 and TRBJ1-1; D is ambiguous. Sequenced material: whole blood. This clonotype was sampled from an adult who was a healthcare worker with PCR-confirmed SARS-CoV-2 infection or an uninfected control (not recorded which). CDR3 bases: TGTGCCAGCAGATGGAGGGCTGAAGCTTTCTTT. Its translation: CASRWRAEAFF.